Listed below are T cell receptor beta chains from one sample, sequenced in a study of response to subunit inactivated influenza vaccine. TCRdb analysed the RT-PCR reads with MiXCR anew, one entry per CDR3 protein. This sample carries 550,000 to 800,000 distinct CDR3 sequences, around 14% of them seen once, and the ten largest clones take approximately 6.5%. The sequencing here drew on PBMCs from blood, taken around 15 days before vaccination. These TCRs come from a man aged 50 to 60 who received an inactivated influenza vaccine. CDR3s include the opening cysteine and the closing phenylalanine or tryptophan. The D gene is left open where the match is weak. Clone size is shown for a subset of rows, as once, few, many or a class of expanded clone.

J | V | D | size | DNA | CDR3
TRBJ2-3 | TRBV27 | NA | few | TGTGCCAGCAGCTTAGGGGCCACTAGTGGACCAGATACGCAGTATTTT | CASSLGATSGPDTQYF
TRBJ1-5 | TRBV18 | NA | few | TGTGCCAGCTCACGTCGAGAACTTACCCAGGGGCAGCCCCAGCATTTT | CASSRRELTQGQPQHF
TRBJ1-6 | TRBV20-1 | TRBD1 | few | TGCAGTGCTAGAACCCGACAGGGCAATTCACCCCTCCACTTT | CSARTRQGNSPLHF
TRBJ2-7 | TRBV2 | NA | few | TGTGCCAGCAATAGACAGGCTCAATCGGAGCAGTACTTC | CASNRQAQSEQYF
TRBJ2-7 | TRBV20-1 | TRBD2 | NA | TGCAGTGCTAGTGGGCGGGAGAACTCCTACGAGCAGTACTTC | CSASGRENSYEQYF
TRBJ2-7 | TRBV7-2 | NA | few | TGTGCCAGCAGCAGCCGGGACGCCTACGAGCAGTACTTC | CASSSRDAYEQYF
TRBJ2-1 | TRBV20-1 | TRBD2 | NA | TGCAGTGCTAGAGATCGGGCTAGCGGGAGAGTTGAGCAGTTCTTC | CSARDRASGRVEQFF
TRBJ1-2 | TRBV5-1 | NA | few | TGCGCCAGCAGTCAAATACAGGGTGACGGCTACACCTTC | CASSQIQGDGYTF
TRBJ1-5 | TRBV7-9 | NA | many | TGTGCCAGCAGCTTAGCCTATCAGCCCCAGCATTTT | CASSLAYQPQHF
TRBJ1-3 | TRBV7-2 | TRBD1 | few | TGTGCCAGCAGCCCACGACAGGGTAGCACTGGAAACACCATATATTTT | CASSPRQGSTGNTIYF
TRBJ2-7 | TRBV5-1 | TRBD1 | many | TGCGCCAGCAGCGTGGGACAGGTTATCTACGAGCAGTACTTC | CASSVGQVIYEQYF
TRBJ2-7 | TRBV19 | NA | NA | TGTGCCAGTAGTATATCCCAGGGGTTCTCCTACGAGCAGTACTTC | CASSISQGFSYEQYF
TRBJ2-4 | TRBV3-1 | NA | NA | TGTGCCAGCAGCCCGCTCCTTCCTCCCGACAAAAACATTCAGTACTTC | CASSPLLPPDKNIQYF
TRBJ1-5 | TRBV28 | TRBD1 | NA | TGTGCCAGCAGACCAGGGGGAACGGGTCAGCCCCAGCATTTT | CASRPGGTGQPQHF
TRBJ2-6 | TRBV7-6 | NA | few | TGTGCCAGCAGCCAAGGGTTTTACTCTGGGGCCAACGTCCTGACTTTC | CASSQGFYSGANVLTF
TRBJ1-6 | TRBV4-2 | NA | few | TGTGCCAGCAGCCAAGACGACCGTTACCCCACCATCTGGAATTCACCCCTCCACTTT | CASSQDDRYPTIWNSPLHF
TRBJ1-6 | TRBV5-1 | TRBD1 | NA | TGCGCCAGCAGCTCAGGACAGGGGGCTTTGAATTCACCCCTCCACTTT | CASSSGQGALNSPLHF
TRBJ2-7 | TRBV28 | TRBD2 | NA | TGTGCCAGCAGTTTGCAGCGGGGGCGCTCCTACGAGCAGTACTTC | CASSLQRGRSYEQYF
TRBJ1-2 | TRBV20-1 | NA | few | TGCAGTGCTACGGGGGGTGCCTATGGCTACACCTTC | CSATGGAYGYTF
TRBJ2-7 | TRBV6-5 | TRBD2 | NA | TGTGCCAGCAGTTCCTCCCCTGGCTTAGCGGGAGAGGGCGAGCAGTACTTC | CASSSSPGLAGEGEQYF
TRBJ1-5 | TRBV24-1 | TRBD1 | NA | TGTGCCACCAGTGATCAAGCCGCGGGACAGGGTAGGCCATATAGCAATCAGCCCCAGCATTTT | CATSDQAAGQGRPYSNQPQHF
TRBJ2-1 | TRBV7-7 | NA | NA | TGTGCTAGCAGCTTAGCGTTCGGGACCTACAATGAGCAGTTCTTC | CASSLAFGTYNEQFF
TRBJ2-2 | TRBV20-1 | TRBD2 | NA | TGCAGTGCTAGGTCTAGCGGGGCGCCGTGGACCGGGGAGCTGTTTTTT | CSARSSGAPWTGELFF
TRBJ2-5 | TRBV28 | TRBD2 | few | TGTGCCAGCAGTACACGACTAGCGGGAGTTCCGGAGACCCAGTACTTC | CASSTRLAGVPETQYF
TRBJ2-1 | TRBV2 | TRBD2 | NA | TGTGCCAGCAGTGAAGAGGCAGAACTAGCGGGAGAAGGTAATGAGCAGTTCTTC | CASSEEAELAGEGNEQFF
TRBJ2-7 | TRBV5-1 | NA | few | TGCGCCAGCAGCTTGTCAGCTACGAATACCTACGAGCAGTACTTC | CASSLSATNTYEQYF
TRBJ2-2 | TRBV9 | TRBD2 | few | TGTGCCAGCAGCGCAAGACCGGGACTAGCGGGGGGTAAGAACACCGGGGAGCTGTTTTTT | CASSARPGLAGGKNTGELFF
TRBJ2-7 | TRBV7-9 | NA | few | TGTGCCAGCAGCTTAAATACCCCGCAGAAGCGAGGAGAGCAGTACTTC | CASSLNTPQKRGEQYF
TRBJ1-5 | TRBV9 | NA | few | TGTGCCAGCAGCGTAGCCGACAGCCACAATCAGCCCCAGCATTTT | CASSVADSHNQPQHF
TRBJ1-5 | TRBV6-1 | TRBD1 | NA | TGTGCCAGCTGCCCGGGACAGGGGGCCAATCAGCCCCAGCATTTT | CASCPGQGANQPQHF
TRBJ2-2 | TRBV4-3 | NA | few | TGCGCCAGCAGCCAAGAACCGACCTCGAACACCGGGGAGCTGTTTTTT | CASSQEPTSNTGELFF
TRBJ2-3 | TRBV2 | NA | many | TGTGCCAGCAGTCCATTGGATACGCAGTATTTT | CASSPLDTQYF
TRBJ1-1 | TRBV12-3/TRBV12-4 | NA | few | TGTGCCAGCAGTTCCCCGCCGCTGAACACTGAAGCTTTCTTT | CASSSPPLNTEAFF
TRBJ2-7 | TRBV9 | NA | few | TGTGCCAGCAGCGTAGGGGGAAATCCCCTCTACGAGCAGTACTTC | CASSVGGNPLYEQYF
TRBJ2-2 | TRBV12-3/TRBV12-4 | NA | few | TGTGCCAGCAGTGGGGGGACCTACACCGGGGAGCTGTTTTTT | CASSGGTYTGELFF
TRBJ2-7 | TRBV10-1 | NA | NA | TGCGCCAGCAGACCAGCCGACGGGGTCTTC | CASRPADGVF
TRBJ1-6 | TRBV6-1 | TRBD1 | NA | TGTGCCAGCAGAGGGACAGGGGCTCCGGGCTTT | CASRGTGAPGF
TRBJ2-3 | TRBV12-3/TRBV12-4 | NA | NA | TGTGCCAGCAGGAAACAGAGCACAGATACGCAGTATTTT | CASRKQSTDTQYF
TRBJ2-6 | TRBV7-2 | NA | many | TGTGCCAGCAGTTTAGGCAACTCTGGGGCCAACGTCCTGACTTTC | CASSLGNSGANVLTF
TRBJ2-3 | TRBV9 | NA | few | TGTGCCAGTGGGAAGGACTTCGGCACAAATACGCAGTATTTT | CASGKDFGTNTQYF
TRBJ2-7 | TRBV6-5 | TRBD1 | NA | TGTGCCAGCAGTTACCGGAGGACAGGGACCTACGAGCAGTACTTC | CASSYRRTGTYEQYF
TRBJ2-5 | TRBV7-9 | TRBD1 | many | TGTGCCAGCAGCCACCGGGACAGGGGCCAAGAGACCCAGTACTTC | CASSHRDRGQETQYF
TRBJ2-1 | TRBV5-1 | TRBD2 | many | TGCGCCAGCAGCGGAGTAGCGGGAGGGGAAAATGAGCAGTTCTTC | CASSGVAGGENEQFF
TRBJ2-7 | TRBV4-3 | TRBD2 | few | TGCGCCAGCAGCCAAGGGGTTGCTAGCGGGAGATCCGAGCAGTACTTC | CASSQGVASGRSEQYF
TRBJ2-7 | TRBV5-6 | NA | few | TGTGCCAGCAGCTTGGCTAGGGCAGGGGAGTCCTACGAGCAGTACTTC | CASSLARAGESYEQYF
TRBJ2-4 | TRBV19 | NA | NA | TGTGCCAGTAGTATAGGAAGGCGGATGCTAGCCAAAAACATTCAGTACTTC | CASSIGRRMLAKNIQYF
TRBJ1-3 | TRBV20-1 | NA | many | TGCAGTGCCCTAAAGGACCCGTCGGGAAACACCATATATTTT | CSALKDPSGNTIYF
TRBJ1-6 | TRBV6-2/TRBV6-3 | TRBD1 | NA | TGTGCCAGCAGTGCCCGGGACAGGGTCACCTATTCGGAAAATTCACCCCTCCACTTT | CASSARDRVTYSENSPLHF
TRBJ1-2 | TRBV7-2 | NA | few | TGTGCCAGCAGGAGATGGCCTCAGGGGTTGGATGGCTACACCTTC | CASRRWPQGLDGYTF
TRBJ2-3 | TRBV12-3/TRBV12-4 | NA | few | TGTGCCAGCAGAATCGGATTTGGGGGCGGGTCAGATACGCAGTATTTT | CASRIGFGGGSDTQYF
TRBJ2-7 | TRBV29-1 | NA | many | TGCAGCGTTGCTAAAGGGTTTCACGAGCAGTACTTC | CSVAKGFHEQYF
TRBJ2-3 | TRBV27 | TRBD2 | NA | TGTGCCAGCAGTAAACAACCGGGACTAGCGGGGTACACAGATACGCAGTATTTT | CASSKQPGLAGYTDTQYF
TRBJ2-7 | TRBV7-8 | NA | NA | TGTGCCAGCAGCTTAGGTCTGTGGGATGGTTACGAGCAGTACTTC | CASSLGLWDGYEQYF
TRBJ2-7 | TRBV30 | TRBD2 | NA | TGTGCCTGCCGGGGGGGGGCCTACGAGCAGTACTTC | CACRGGAYEQYF
TRBJ2-1 | TRBV30 | NA | NA | TGTGCCTGGAGTGGGGGGCCCAGCGAGCAGTTCTTC | CAWSGGPSEQFF
TRBJ2-1 | TRBV20-1 | TRBD1 | NA | TGCAGTGCCGTCCTTCGGGACAGGGACAATGAGCAGTTCTTC | CSAVLRDRDNEQFF
TRBJ2-1 | TRBV15 | TRBD1 | NA | TGTGCCACCAGCAGGGGTCTGAAACTACAGGGGTACAATGAGCAGTTCTTC | CATSRGLKLQGYNEQFF
TRBJ2-1 | TRBV29-1 | NA | many | TGCAGCGTCGCCGAACTCTTCAATGAGCAGTTCTTC | CSVAELFNEQFF
TRBJ2-7 | TRBV27 | NA | few | TGTGCCAGCAGGGGGCATCTTGCCTACGAGCAGTACTTC | CASRGHLAYEQYF
TRBJ1-5 | TRBV20-1 | NA | few | TGCAGTGCTAGAAAGGAGGGGATGGCCAATCAGCCCCAGCATTTT | CSARKEGMANQPQHF